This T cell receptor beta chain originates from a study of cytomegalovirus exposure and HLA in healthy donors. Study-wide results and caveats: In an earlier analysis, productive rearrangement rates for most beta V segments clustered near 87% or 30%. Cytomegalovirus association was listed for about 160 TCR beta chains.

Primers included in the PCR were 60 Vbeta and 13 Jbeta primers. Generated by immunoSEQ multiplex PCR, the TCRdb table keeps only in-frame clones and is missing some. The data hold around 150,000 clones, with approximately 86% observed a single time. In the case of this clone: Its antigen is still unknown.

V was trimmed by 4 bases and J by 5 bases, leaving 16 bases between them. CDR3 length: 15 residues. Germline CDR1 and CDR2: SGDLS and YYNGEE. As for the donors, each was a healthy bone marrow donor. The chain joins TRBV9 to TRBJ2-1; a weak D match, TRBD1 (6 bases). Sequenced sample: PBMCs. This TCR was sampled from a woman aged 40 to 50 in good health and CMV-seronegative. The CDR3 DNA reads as TGTGCCAGCAGCCCAGAGGGGGTTTTGAACAATGAGCAGTTCTTC. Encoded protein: CASSPEGVLNNEQFF.